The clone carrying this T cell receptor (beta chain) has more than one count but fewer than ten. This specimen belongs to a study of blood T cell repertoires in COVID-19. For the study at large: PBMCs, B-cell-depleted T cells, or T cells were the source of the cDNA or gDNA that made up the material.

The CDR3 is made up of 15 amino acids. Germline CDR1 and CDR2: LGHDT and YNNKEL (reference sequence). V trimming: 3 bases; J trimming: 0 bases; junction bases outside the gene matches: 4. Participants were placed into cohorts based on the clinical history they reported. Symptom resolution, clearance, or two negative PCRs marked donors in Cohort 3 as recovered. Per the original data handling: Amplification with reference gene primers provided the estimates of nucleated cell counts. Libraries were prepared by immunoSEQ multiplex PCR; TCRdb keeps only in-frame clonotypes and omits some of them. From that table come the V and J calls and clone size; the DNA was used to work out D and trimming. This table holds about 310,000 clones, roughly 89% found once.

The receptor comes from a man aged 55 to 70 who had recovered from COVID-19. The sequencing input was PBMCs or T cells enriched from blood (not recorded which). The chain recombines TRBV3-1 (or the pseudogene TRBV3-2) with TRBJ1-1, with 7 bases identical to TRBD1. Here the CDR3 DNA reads TGTGCCAGCAGCCAGGCGGGACAGCTGAACACTGAAGCTTTCTTT. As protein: CASSQAGQLNTEAFF.